This TCR beta chain was obtained from a study of PD-1 blockade in classical Hodgkin lymphoma. Study conclusions and caveats: Researchers reported that CD4+ TCR diversity, though not CD8+, rose significantly by C4D1.

The assay was immunoSEQ multiplex PCR, and TCRdb's table has in-frame clones only and misses some. The sample consists of roughly 15,000 clones, roughly 80% of them appearing once. No patient escaped relapse after autologous stem cell transplantation, and brentuximab vedotin exposure varied. Patients showed best responses of complete response, partial response or progressive disease. The germline V gene encodes CDR1 SGHTA and CDR2 FQGNSA. This CDR3 comprises 15 residues. Deletions cut 3 bases from V and 0 bases from J, with 9 bases between. Remarks on this clone: What it recognizes is unknown.

This rearrangement joins TRBV7-2 to TRBJ1-3, with no clear D. This receptor was identified in a human donor with classical Hodgkin lymphoma. Sequenced material: peripheral blood mononuclear cells (PBMCs), taken at baseline. CDR3 residues: CASSLGISSGNTIYF. The CDR3 bases are TGTGCCAGCAGCTTGGGGATTAGCTCTGGAAACACCATATATTTT.